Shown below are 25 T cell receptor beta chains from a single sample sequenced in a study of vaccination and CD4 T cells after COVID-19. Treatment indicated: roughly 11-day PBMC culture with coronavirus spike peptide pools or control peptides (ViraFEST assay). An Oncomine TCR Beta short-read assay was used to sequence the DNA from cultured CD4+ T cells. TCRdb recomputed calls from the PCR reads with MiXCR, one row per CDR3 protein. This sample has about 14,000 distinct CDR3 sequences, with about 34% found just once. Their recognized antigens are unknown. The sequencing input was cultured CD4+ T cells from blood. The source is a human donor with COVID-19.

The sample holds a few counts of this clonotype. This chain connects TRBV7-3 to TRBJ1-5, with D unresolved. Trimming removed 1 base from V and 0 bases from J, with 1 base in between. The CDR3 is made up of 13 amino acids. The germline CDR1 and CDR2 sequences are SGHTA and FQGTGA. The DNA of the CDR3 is TGTGCCAGCAGCTTAAATAGCAATCAGCCCCAGCATTTT. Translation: CASSLNSNQPQHF.

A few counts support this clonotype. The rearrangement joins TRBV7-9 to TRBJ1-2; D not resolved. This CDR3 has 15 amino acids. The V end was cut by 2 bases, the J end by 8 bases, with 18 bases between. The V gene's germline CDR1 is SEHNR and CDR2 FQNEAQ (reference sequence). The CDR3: CASSLFPGSYGGYTF. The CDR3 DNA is TGTGCCAGCAGCTTATTTCCGGGCTCATACGGGGGCTACACCTTC.

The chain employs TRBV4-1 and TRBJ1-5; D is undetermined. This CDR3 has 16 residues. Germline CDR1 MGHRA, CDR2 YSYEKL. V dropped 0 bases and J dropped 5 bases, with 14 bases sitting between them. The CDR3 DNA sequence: TGCGCCAGCAGCCAAGAAAGGTCGGGGAAGTATCAGCCCCAGCATTTT. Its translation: CASSQERSGKYQPQHF.

Here the CDR3 DNA reads TGTGCCAGCAGTTCGGCAAGGTTGAACACTGAAGCTTTCTTT. It translates to CASSSARLNTEAFF. The V call is TRBV6-5, the J call TRBJ1-1; D call uncertain. CDR3 length: 14 amino acids. Trimming cost V 4 bases and J 0 bases, with 9 bases left between them. The germline gives CDR1 MNHEY, CDR2 SVGAGI.

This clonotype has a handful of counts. In nucleotides, the CDR3 is TGTGCCAGCAGTCCCCCCGGGACTTACTCCTACGAGCAGTACTTC. This encodes CASSPPGTYSYEQYF. The chain combines TRBV6-1 with TRBJ2-7; weak D call: TRBD2 (6 bases). CDR1 and CDR2 from the germline V gene are MNHNS and SASEGT. The V end was cut by 5 bases, the J end by 0 bases, with 14 bases between. The CDR3 is 15 amino acids.

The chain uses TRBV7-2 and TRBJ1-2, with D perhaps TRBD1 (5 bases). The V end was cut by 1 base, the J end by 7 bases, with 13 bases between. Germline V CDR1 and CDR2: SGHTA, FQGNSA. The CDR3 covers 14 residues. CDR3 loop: CASSLEAGYGGYTF. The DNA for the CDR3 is TGTGCCAGCAGCTTAGAGGCAGGGTATGGTGGCTACACCTTC. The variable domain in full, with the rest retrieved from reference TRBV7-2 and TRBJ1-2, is GAGVSQSPSNKVTEKGKDVELRCDPISGHTALYWYRQSLGQGLEFLIYFQGNSAPDKSGLPSDRFSAERTGGSVSTLTIQRTQQEDSAVYLCASSLEAGYGGYTFGSGTRLTVV.

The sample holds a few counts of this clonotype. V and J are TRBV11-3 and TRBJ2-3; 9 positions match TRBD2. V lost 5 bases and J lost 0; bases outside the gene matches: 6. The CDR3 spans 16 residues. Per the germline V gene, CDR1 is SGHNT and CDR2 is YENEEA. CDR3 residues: CASSARLAASTDTQYF. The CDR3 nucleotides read TGTGCCAGCAGCGCTAGACTAGCGGCTAGCACAGATACGCAGTATTTT.

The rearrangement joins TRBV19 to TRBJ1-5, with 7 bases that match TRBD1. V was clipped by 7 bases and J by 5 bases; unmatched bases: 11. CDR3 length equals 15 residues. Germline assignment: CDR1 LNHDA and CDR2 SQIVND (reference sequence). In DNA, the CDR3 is TGTGCCAGTACCCCCGACAGGGCGGCCTATCAGCCCCAGCATTTT. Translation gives CASTPDRAAYQPQHF.

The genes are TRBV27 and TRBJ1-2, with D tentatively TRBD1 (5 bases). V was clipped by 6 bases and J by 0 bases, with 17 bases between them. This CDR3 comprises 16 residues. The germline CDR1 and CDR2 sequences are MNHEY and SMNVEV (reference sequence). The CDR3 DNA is TGTGCCAGCAGGGAAGGGGACGGATTACCTAACTATGGCTACACCTTC. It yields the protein CASREGDGLPNYGYTF.

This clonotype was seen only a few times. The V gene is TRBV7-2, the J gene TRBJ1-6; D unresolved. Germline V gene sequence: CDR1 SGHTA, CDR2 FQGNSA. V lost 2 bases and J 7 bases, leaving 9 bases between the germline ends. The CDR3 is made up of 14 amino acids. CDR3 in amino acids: CASSLPGRNSPLHF. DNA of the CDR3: TGTGCCAGCAGCTTACCCGGACGGAATTCACCCCTCCACTTT.

The CDR3 coding sequence is TGTGCCAGAATCACGACAGGGGGAATTCTTCAGAGCAATCAGCCCCAGCATTTT. Translating gives CARITTGGILQSNQPQHF. This chain joins TRBV5-3 and TRBJ1-5; 9 nucleotides match TRBD1. TRBV5-3 is labeled an ORF, and its function is uncertain. The CDR3 length is 18 residues. The trim removed 6 bases at V and 1 base at J, leaving 14 bases unmatched.

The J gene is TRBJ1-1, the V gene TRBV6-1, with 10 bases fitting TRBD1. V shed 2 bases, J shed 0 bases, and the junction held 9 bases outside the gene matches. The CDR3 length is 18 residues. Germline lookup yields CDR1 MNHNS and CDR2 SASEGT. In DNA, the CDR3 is TGTGCCAGCAGTGAACGACAGGGGGCGCTGGTCGTGAACACTGAAGCTTTCTTT. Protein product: CASSERQGALVVNTEAFF.

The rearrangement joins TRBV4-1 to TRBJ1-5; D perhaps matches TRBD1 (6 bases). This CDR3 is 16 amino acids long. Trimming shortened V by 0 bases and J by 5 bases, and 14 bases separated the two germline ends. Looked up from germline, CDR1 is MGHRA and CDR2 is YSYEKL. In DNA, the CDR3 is TGCGCCAGCAGCCAAGACCCACAGGGAAAGTATCAGCCCCAGCATTTT. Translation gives CASSQDPQGKYQPQHF.

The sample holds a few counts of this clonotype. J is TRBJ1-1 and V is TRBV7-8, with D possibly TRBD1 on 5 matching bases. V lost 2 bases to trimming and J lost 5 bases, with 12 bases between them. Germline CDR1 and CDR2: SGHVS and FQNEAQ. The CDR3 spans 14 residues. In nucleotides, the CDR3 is TGTGCCAGCAGCTTAAGTCAGGGAGGTACTGAAGCTTTCTTT. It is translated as CASSLSQGGTEAFF.

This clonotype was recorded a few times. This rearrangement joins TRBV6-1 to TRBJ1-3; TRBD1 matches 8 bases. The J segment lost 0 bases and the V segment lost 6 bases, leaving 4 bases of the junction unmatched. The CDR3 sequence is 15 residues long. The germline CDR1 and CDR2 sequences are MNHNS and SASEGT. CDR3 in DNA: TGTGCCAGCAGGCCGGGACAGGTCTCTGGAAACACCATATATTTT. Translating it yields CASRPGQVSGNTIYF.

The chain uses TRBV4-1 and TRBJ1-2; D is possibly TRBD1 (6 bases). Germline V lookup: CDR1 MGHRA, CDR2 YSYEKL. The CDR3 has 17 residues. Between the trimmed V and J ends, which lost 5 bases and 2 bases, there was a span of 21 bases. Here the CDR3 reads CASSSHSPRGANYGYTF. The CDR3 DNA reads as TGCGCCAGCAGCTCTCACTCGCCACGGGGGGCCAACTATGGCTACACCTTC.

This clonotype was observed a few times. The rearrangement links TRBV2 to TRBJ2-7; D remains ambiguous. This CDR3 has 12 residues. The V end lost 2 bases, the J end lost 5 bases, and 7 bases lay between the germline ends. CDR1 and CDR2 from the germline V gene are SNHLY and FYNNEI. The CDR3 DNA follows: TGTGCCAGCAGTGAACGATGGGACGAGCAGTACTTC. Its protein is CASSERWDEQYF.

CDR3 in DNA: TGCGCCAGCAGTGAGCTAGCGGGGGGCCAAGAGACCCAGTACTTC. It yields the protein CASSELAGGQETQYF. The chain has TRBV10-1 and TRBJ2-5; TRBD2 aligns across 11 bases. Germline V gene sequence: CDR1 WNHNN, CDR2 SYGVQD (reference sequence). This CDR3 is built from 15 residues. V lost 2 bases to trimming and J lost 1 base; unmatched junction nucleotides: 0.

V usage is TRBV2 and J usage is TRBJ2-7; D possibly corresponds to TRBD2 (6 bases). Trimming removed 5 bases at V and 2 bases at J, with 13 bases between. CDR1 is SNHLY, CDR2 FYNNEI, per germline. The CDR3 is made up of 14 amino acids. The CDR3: CASSPGLDPYEQYF. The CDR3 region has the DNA TGTGCCAGCAGTCCGGGACTGGACCCCTACGAGCAGTACTTC.

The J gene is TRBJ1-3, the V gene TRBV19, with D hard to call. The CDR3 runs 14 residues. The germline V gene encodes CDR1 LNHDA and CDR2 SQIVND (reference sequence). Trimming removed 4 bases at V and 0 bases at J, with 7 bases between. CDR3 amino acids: CASSKGGSGNTIYF. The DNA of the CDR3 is TGTGCCAGTAGTAAAGGCGGCTCTGGAAACACCATATATTTT.

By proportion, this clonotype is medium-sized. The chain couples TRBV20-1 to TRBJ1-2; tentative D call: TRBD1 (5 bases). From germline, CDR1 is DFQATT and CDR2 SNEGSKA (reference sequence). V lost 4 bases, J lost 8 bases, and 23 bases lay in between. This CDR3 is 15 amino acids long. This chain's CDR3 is CSAKDPGGGHGGYTF. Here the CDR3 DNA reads TGCAGTGCTAAGGATCCTGGGGGTGGGCATGGAGGCTACACCTTC.

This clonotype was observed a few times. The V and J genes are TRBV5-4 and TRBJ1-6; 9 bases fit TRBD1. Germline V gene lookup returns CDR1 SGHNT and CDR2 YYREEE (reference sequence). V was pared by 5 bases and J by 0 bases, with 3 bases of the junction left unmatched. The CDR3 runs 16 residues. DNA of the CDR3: TGTGCCAGCAGAAGACAGGGGGTCTCCTATAATTCACCCCTCCACTTT. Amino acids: CASRRQGVSYNSPLHF. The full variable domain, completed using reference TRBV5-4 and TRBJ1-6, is ETGVTQSPTHLIKTRGQQVTLRCSSQSGHNTVSWYQQALGQGPQFIFQYYREEENGRGNFPPRFSGLQFPNYSSELNVNALELDDSALYLCASRRQGVSYNSPLHFGNGTRLTVT.

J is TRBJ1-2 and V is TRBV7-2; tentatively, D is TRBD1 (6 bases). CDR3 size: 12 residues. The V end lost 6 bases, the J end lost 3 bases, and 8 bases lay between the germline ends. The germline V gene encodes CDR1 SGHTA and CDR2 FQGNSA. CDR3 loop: CASSYRDYGYTF. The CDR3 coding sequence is TGTGCCAGCAGTTACAGGGACTATGGCTACACCTTC.

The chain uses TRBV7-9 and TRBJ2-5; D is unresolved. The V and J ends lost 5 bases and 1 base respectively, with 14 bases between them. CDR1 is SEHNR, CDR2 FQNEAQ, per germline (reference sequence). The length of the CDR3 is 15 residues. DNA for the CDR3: TGTGCCAGCAGCCCCCTACGCGGCGGCCAAGAGACCCAGTACTTC. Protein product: CASSPLRGGQETQYF. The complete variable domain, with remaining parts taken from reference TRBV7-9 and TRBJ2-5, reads DTGVSQNPRHKITKRGQNVTFRCDPISEHNRLYWYRQTLGQGPEFLTYFQNEAQLEKSRLLSDRFSAERPKGSFSTLEIQRTEQGDSAMYLCASSPLRGGQETQYFGPGTRLLVL.

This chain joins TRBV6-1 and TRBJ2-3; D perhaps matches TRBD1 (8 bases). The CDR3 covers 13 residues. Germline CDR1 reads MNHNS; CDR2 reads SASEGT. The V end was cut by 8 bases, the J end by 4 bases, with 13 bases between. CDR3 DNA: TGTGCCAGCCACAGGGGGGGACCAGATACGCAGTATTTT. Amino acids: CASHRGGPDTQYF.